These 21 T cell receptor beta chains came from one sample sequenced in a study of blood T cell repertoires in COVID-19. Profiled with immunoSEQ multiplex PCR; TCRdb holds only in-frame clones, not every one. The data contain hundreds of thousands of clones, approximately 87% of them singletons. The sequencing input was peripheral blood. The receptors here all came from a woman between 50 and 59 years old with COVID-19, enrolled during active disease.

In nucleotides, the CDR3 is TGTGCCAGCAGTTGGGGGACAGTTCCCCATAACGAGCAGTACTTC. It translates to CASSWGTVPHNEQYF. The chain joins TRBV6-5 to TRBJ2-7, with 7 bases fitting TRBD1. Trimming removed 4 bases from V and 5 bases from J; junction bases left unmatched: 11. The CDR3 sequence is 15 residues long. Germline V gives CDR1 MNHEY, CDR2 SVGAGI.

The CDR3 reads CATSVGTGGRSEQFF. CDR3 coding DNA: TGTGCCACCAGTGTAGGGACAGGTGGGAGAAGTGAGCAGTTCTTC. J is TRBJ2-1 and V is TRBV24-1, with TRBD1 matching 8 bases. V trimming: 5 bases; J trimming: 9 bases; junction bases outside the gene matches: 11. Per the germline V gene, CDR1 is KGHDR and CDR2 is SFDVKD. The CDR3 is 15 amino acids.

V usage is TRBV9 and J usage is TRBJ2-3; D possibly corresponds to TRBD2 (5 bases). Germline-derived CDR1 and CDR2 are SGDLS and YYNGEE. V lost 2 bases and J lost 0, with 13 bases in between. The CDR3 contains 16 residues. DNA for the CDR3: TGTGCCAGCAGCGTGCTTAGCGACCCGAGCACAGATACGCAGTATTTT. Its protein is CASSVLSDPSTDTQYF.

The genes are TRBV29-1 and TRBJ2-1, with 10 bases fitting TRBD2. V gave up 1 base and J gave up 6 bases; unmatched junction bases: 9. CDR1 and CDR2 (germline): SQVTM, ANQGSEA. This CDR3 region has 16 residues. CDR3 residues: CSVEGNRGLASNEQFF. The CDR3 DNA follows: TGCAGCGTTGAAGGAAACCGGGGACTAGCGTCCAATGAGCAGTTCTTC.

This rearrangement joins TRBV5-1 to TRBJ2-1, with TRBD1 as a possible D gene (5 bases). The CDR3 totals 15 residues. The germline V and J ends were trimmed by 4 bases and 4 bases, with 15 bases remaining between them. Germline assignment: CDR1 SGHRS and CDR2 YFSETQ. The CDR3 here is CASSAQGRTYNEQFF. CDR3 DNA: TGCGCCAGCAGCGCTCAGGGAAGAACTTACAATGAGCAGTTCTTC.

The rearrangement uses TRBV20-1 and TRBJ1-2; a weak D match, TRBD1 (5 bases). V shed 7 bases and J shed 0 bases, with 6 bases lying between them. The CDR3 length is 11 residues. The V gene's germline CDR1 is DFQATT and CDR2 SNEGSKA (reference sequence). The CDR3: CSGTTNYGYTF. DNA of the CDR3: TGCAGTGGGACAACTAACTATGGCTACACCTTC.

CDR3 nucleotides: TGTGCCATCGGACAGGGGTACAATGAGCAGTTCTTC. Its translation is CAIGQGYNEQFF. This chain connects TRBV10-3 to TRBJ2-1, with 9 bases aligning to TRBD1. The V segment lost 8 bases and the J segment 4 bases; nucleotides outside the gene matches: 0. The germline CDR1 and CDR2 sequences are ENHRY and SYGVKD. The length of the CDR3 is 12 residues.

The CDR3 protein is CASSLSPAGISYEQYF. The CDR3 coding sequence is TGTGCCAGCAGCTTAAGTCCAGCGGGGATCTCCTACGAGCAGTACTTC. V and J are TRBV7-2 and TRBJ2-7, with TRBD2 matching 7 bases. CDR3 size: 16 residues. V shed 2 bases, J shed 0 bases, and the junction held 7 bases outside the gene matches. The germline CDR1 and CDR2 sequences are SGHTA and FQGNSA.

This clone has just one count. The rearrangement links TRBV30 to TRBJ2-1; 9 bases are a match to TRBD2. The ends lost 1 base at V and 7 bases at J; junction bases unmatched: 8. The germline V gene encodes CDR1 GTSNPN and CDR2 SVGIG (reference sequence). The CDR3 covers 15 residues. CDR3: CAWSEWSGRLNEQFF. CDR3 sequence (DNA): TGTGCCTGGAGTGAATGGAGCGGGAGGTTAAATGAGCAGTTCTTC.

The V and J genes are TRBV11-2 and TRBJ2-1, with 8 bases lining up with TRBD2. V was clipped by 0 bases and J by 4 bases; unmatched bases: 14. This CDR3 has 19 residues. Germline-derived CDR1 and CDR2 are SGHAT and FQNNGV. This CDR3 is CASSLDSLPGLGTYNEQFF. The CDR3 DNA is TGTGCCAGCAGCTTAGATTCGTTACCGGGACTAGGAACATACAATGAGCAGTTCTTC.

There are a few counts of this clone. The chain joins TRBV29-1 to TRBJ1-1; D is undetermined. The CDR3 is made up of 13 amino acids. CDR1 SQVTM and CDR2 ANQGSEA come from the germline V gene. Trimming removed 4 bases at V and 0 bases at J, with 9 bases between. CDR3 nucleotides: TGCAGCGTTGTTCAGTACATGAACACTGAAGCTTTCTTT. Residues: CSVVQYMNTEAFF.

The chain couples TRBV7-2 to TRBJ2-7; no firm D call. The CDR3 has 13 amino acids. The germline V gene has CDR1 SGHTA and CDR2 FQGNSA. The V gene lost 5 bases and the J gene lost 3 bases, with 11 bases spanning the gap. The CDR3 region has the DNA TGTGCCAGCAGCCTGGAAAGACTCTACGAGCAGTACTTC. Protein product: CASSLERLYEQYF.

This clone was seen once. This chain joins TRBV10-3 and TRBJ2-7, with a tentative D call TRBD2 (5 bases). CDR1 is ENHRY and CDR2 is SYGVKD in the germline V gene. The CDR3 is made up of 15 amino acids. The germline V and J ends were trimmed by 4 bases and 0 bases, with 13 bases remaining between them. CDR3 region: CAISGPGTSSYEQYF. The DNA for the CDR3 is TGTGCCATCAGTGGCCCAGGCACTAGCTCCTACGAGCAGTACTTC.

The V and J genes are TRBV6-1 and TRBJ2-7; weak D call: TRBD2 (5 bases). This CDR3 region has 15 residues. Trimming shortened V by 2 bases and J by 4 bases, and 15 bases separated the two germline ends. CDR1 is MNHNS and CDR2 is SASEGT in the germline V gene. CDR3 region: CASSENGRDFYEQYF. The CDR3 region has the DNA TGTGCCAGCAGTGAAAACGGACGGGATTTTTACGAGCAGTACTTC.

This clone was detected once. The CDR3 nucleotides read TGTGCCACCACCCCACAGGGTACCTTGGGGAATGAGCAGTTCTTC. It encodes CATTPQGTLGNEQFF. The chain is built from TRBV5-6 and TRBJ2-1; TRBD1 might be the D (6 bases). Germline assignment: CDR1 SGHDT and CDR2 YYEEEE. The ends were cut back, 9 bases at V and 7 bases at J, with 23 bases in the middle. The CDR3 covers 15 residues.

The chain uses TRBV15 and TRBJ1-2, with 8 nucleotides matching TRBD1. J gave up 8 bases and V 0 bases, and 5 bases lay outside the gene matches. CDR1 and CDR2 (germline): LNHNV, YYDKDF (reference sequence). The CDR3 covers 14 residues. The CDR3 is CATSRDGQGDGYTF. CDR3 nucleotides: TGTGCCACCAGCAGAGATGGACAGGGCGACGGCTACACCTTC.

The J gene is TRBJ2-7, the V gene TRBV12-3 or TRBV12-4; 8 bases are shared with TRBD1. The CDR3 covers 13 residues. V shed 7 bases, J shed 7 bases, and the junction held 9 bases outside the gene matches. CDR3 nucleotide sequence: TGTGCCAGCACCTGGGACAGGTTTAGGGAGCAGTACTTC. Translated, it gives CASTWDRFREQYF.

This clone was picked up a small number of times. J is TRBJ2-4 and V is TRBV7-9; tentative D call: TRBD2 (6 bases). The CDR3 runs to 16 residues. Germline assignment: CDR1 SEHNR and CDR2 FQNEAQ (reference sequence). The germline V and J ends were trimmed by 1 base and 2 bases, with 12 bases remaining between them. DNA of the CDR3: TGTGCCAGCAGCTTAGGGAGGGTGTGGTCCAAAAACATTCAGTACTTC. Amino acids: CASSLGRVWSKNIQYF.

The rearrangement joins TRBV30 to TRBJ2-7, with D possibly matching TRBD2 (5 bases). The CDR3 runs to 13 residues. The germline V gene encodes CDR1 GTSNPN and CDR2 SVGIG (reference sequence). V dropped 0 bases and J dropped 6 bases, with 12 bases sitting between them. CDR3 protein: CAWSVTSWAEQYF. CDR3 sequence (DNA): TGTGCCTGGAGTGTCACTAGTTGGGCCGAGCAGTACTTC.

The chain has TRBV19 and TRBJ1-1; D remains ambiguous. V lost 9 bases and J lost 0, with 20 bases in between. This CDR3 is 16 amino acids long. In germline, CDR1 is LNHDA, CDR2 SQIVND (reference sequence). CDR3 coding DNA: TGTGCCAGCCGGTATCTGGGAGCTAACTTGAACACTGAAGCTTTCTTT. Translation: CASRYLGANLNTEAFF.

Turning to this clone: Sequence at one end of the junction differs from germline and may be a read error. This chain joins TRBV9 and TRBJ1-3; 8 positions agree with TRBD1. Germline assignment: CDR1 SGDLS and CDR2 YYNGEE. The CDR3 is made up of 16 amino acids. CDR3 sequence: CASGVETGEVGNTIYF. CDR3 in DNA: TGTGCCAGCGGCGTAGAGACAGGGGAGGTTGGAAACACCATATATTTT. The variable domain in full, completed from reference TRBV9 and TRBJ1-3, reads DSGVTQTPKHLITATGQRVTLRCSPRSGDLSVYWYQQSLDQGLQFLIQYYNGEERAKGNILERFSAQQFPDLHSELNLSSLELGDSALYFCASGVETGEVGNTIYFGEGSWLTVV.